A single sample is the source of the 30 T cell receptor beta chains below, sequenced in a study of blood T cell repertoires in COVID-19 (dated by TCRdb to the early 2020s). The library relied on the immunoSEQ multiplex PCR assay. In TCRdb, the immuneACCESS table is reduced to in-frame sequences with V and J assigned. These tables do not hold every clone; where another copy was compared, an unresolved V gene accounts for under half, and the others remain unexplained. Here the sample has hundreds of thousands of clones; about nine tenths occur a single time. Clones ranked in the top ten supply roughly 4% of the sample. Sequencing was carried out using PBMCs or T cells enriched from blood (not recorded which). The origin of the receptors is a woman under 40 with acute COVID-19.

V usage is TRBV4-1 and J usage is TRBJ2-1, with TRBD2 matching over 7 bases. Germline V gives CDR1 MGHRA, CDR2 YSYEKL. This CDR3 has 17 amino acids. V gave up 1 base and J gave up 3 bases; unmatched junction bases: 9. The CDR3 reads CASSQVISGERYNEQFF. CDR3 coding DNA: TGCGCCAGCAGCCAAGTGATCAGCGGGGAACGCTACAATGAGCAGTTCTTC.

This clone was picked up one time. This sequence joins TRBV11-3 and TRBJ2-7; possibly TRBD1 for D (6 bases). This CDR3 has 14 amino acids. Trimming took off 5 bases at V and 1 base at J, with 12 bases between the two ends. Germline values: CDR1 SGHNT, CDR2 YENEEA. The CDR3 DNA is TGTGCCAGCAGCGTCGGAAGGGGGTCCTACGAGCAGTACTTC. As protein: CASSVGRGSYEQYF.

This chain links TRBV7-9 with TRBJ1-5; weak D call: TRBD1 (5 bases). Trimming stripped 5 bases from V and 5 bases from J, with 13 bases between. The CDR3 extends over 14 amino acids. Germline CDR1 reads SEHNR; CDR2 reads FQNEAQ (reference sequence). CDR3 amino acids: CASSPRGTDQPQHF. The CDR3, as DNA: TGTGCCAGCAGCCCCCGGGGGACGGATCAGCCCCAGCATTTT.

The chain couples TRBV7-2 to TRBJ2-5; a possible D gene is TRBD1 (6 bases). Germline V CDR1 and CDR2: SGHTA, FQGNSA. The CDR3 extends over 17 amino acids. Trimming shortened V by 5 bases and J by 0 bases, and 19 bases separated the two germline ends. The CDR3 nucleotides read TGTGCCAGCAGCCGCGGGTTTCGACAGGCGTACCAAGAGACCCAGTACTTC. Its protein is CASSRGFRQAYQETQYF.

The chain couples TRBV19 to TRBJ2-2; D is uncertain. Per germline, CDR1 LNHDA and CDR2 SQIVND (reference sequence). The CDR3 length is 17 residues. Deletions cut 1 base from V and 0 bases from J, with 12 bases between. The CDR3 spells CASSIVSQPANTGELFF. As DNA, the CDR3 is TGTGCCAGTAGTATAGTTTCACAGCCCGCGAACACCGGGGAGCTGTTTTTT.

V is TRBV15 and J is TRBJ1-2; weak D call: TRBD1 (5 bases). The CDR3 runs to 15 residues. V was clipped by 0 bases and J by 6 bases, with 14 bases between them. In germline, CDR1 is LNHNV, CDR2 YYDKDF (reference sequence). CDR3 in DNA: TGTGCCACCAGCAGAGAAATTGGGGGGTGGGATGGCTACACCTTC. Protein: CATSREIGGWDGYTF. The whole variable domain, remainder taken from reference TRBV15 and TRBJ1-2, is DAMVIQNPRYQVTQFGKPVTLSCSQTLNHNVMYWYQQKSSQAPKLLFHYYDKDFNNEADTPDNFQSRRPNTSFCFLDIRSPGLGDTAMYLCATSREIGGWDGYTFGSGTRLTVV.

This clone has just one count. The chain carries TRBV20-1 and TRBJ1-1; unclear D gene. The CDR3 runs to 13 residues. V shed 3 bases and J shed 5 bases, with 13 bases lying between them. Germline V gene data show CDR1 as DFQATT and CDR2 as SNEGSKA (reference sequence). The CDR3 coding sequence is TGCAGTGCTAGTTCGGAAGGCGGTACTGAAGCTTTCTTT. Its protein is CSASSEGGTEAFF.

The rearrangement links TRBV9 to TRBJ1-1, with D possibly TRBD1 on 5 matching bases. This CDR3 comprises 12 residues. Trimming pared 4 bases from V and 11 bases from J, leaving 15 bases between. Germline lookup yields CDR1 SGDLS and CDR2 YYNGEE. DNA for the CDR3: TGTGCCAGCAGCCCCATGATGGGGCCCGCTTTCTTT. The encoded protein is CASSPMMGPAFF. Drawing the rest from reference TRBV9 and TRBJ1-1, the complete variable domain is DSGVTQTPKHLITATGQRVTLRCSPRSGDLSVYWYQQSLDQGLQFLIQYYNGEERAKGNILERFSAQQFPDLHSELNLSSLELGDSALYFCASSPMMGPAFFGQGTRLTVV.

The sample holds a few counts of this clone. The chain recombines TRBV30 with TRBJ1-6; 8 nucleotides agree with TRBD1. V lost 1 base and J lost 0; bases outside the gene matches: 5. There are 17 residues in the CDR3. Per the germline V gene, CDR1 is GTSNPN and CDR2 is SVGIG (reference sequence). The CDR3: CAWSGQGYSSYNSPLHF. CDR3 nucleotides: TGTGCCTGGAGTGGACAGGGGTATAGCTCCTATAATTCACCCCTCCACTTT.

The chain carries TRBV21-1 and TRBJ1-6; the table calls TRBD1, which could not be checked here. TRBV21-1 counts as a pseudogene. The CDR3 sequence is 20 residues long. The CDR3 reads CASSKCTGQAYSSYNSPLHF. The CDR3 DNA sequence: TGTGCCAGCAGCAAATGCACGGGACAGGCCTATAGCTCCTATAATTCACCCCTCCACTTT.

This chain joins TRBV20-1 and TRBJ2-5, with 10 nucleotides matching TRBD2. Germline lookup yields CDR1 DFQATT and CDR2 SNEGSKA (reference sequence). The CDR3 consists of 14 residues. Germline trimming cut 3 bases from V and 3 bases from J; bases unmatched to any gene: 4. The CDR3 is CSASDSGGKETQYF. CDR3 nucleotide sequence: TGCAGTGCTAGTGATAGCGGGGGGAAAGAGACCCAGTACTTC.

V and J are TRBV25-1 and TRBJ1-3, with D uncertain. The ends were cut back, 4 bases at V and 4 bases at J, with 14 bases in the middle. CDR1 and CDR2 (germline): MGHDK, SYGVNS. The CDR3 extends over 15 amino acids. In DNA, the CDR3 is TGTGCCAGCAGTGCCTGGGAGACTGCGGGAAACACCATATATTTT. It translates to CASSAWETAGNTIYF.

The DNA of the CDR3 is TGTGCCAGCAGCTTACACAGGGGGCTGGGAGCTTTCTTT. Translation gives CASSLHRGLGAFF. V is TRBV7-2 and J is TRBJ1-1; 9 bases align to TRBD1. Per germline, CDR1 SGHTA and CDR2 FQGNSA. The CDR3 has 13 residues. Germline trimming cut 2 bases from V and 10 bases from J; bases unmatched to any gene: 5.

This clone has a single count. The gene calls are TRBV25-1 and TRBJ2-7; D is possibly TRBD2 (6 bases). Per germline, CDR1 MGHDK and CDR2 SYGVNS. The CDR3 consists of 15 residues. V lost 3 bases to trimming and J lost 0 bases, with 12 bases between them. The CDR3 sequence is CASSDPRGSSYEQYF. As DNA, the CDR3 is TGTGCCAGCAGTGACCCCCGGGGGAGCTCCTACGAGCAGTACTTC.

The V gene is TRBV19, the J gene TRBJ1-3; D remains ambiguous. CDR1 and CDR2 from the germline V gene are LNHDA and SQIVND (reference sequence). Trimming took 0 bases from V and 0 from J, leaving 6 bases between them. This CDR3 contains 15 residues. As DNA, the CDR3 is TGTGCCAGTAGTATAGACTTAAACTCTGGAAACACCATATATTTT. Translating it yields CASSIDLNSGNTIYF.

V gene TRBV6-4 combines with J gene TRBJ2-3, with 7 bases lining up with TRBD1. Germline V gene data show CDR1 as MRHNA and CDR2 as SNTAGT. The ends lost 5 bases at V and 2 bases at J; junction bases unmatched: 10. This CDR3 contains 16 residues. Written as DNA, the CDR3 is TGTGCCAGCAGTCAAATACAGGGGTCTCACACAGATACGCAGTATTTT. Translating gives CASSQIQGSHTDTQYF.

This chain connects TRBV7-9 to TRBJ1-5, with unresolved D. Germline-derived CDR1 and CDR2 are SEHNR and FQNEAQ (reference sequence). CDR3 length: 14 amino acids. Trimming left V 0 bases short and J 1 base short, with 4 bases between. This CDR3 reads CASSLALSNQPQHF. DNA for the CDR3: TGTGCCAGCAGCTTAGCCCTAAGCAATCAGCCCCAGCATTTT. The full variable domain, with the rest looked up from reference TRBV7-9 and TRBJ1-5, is DTGVSQNPRHKITKRGQNVTFRCDPISEHNRLYWYRQTLGQGPEFLTYFQNEAQLEKSRLLSDRFSAERPKGSFSTLEIQRTEQGDSAMYLCASSLALSNQPQHFGDGTRLSIL.

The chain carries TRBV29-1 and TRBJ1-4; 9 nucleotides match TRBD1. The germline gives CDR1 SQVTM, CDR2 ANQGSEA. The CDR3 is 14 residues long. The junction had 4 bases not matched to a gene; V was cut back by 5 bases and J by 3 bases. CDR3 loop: CSVIQGASNEKLFF. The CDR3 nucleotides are TGCAGCGTTATACAGGGGGCCTCTAATGAAAAACTGTTTTTT.

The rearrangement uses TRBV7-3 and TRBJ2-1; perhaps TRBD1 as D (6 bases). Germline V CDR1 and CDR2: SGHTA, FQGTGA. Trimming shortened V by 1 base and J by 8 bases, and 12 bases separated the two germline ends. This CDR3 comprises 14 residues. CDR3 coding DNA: TGTGCCAGCAGCTTAAAAAGGGGGATCGATGAGCAGTTCTTC. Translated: CASSLKRGIDEQFF.

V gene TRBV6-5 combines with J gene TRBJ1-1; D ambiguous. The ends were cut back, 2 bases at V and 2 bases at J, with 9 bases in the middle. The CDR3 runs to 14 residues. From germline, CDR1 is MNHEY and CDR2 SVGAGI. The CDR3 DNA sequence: TGTGCCAGCAGTTACCGGCAGACTAACACTGAAGCTTTCTTT. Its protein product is CASSYRQTNTEAFF.

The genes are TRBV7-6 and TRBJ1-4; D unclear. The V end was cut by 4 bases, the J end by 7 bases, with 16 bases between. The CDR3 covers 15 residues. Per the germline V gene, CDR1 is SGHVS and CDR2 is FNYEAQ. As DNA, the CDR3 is TGTGCCAGCAGCTCTTTCAGAGGACTTAGTGAAAAACTGTTTTTT. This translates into CASSSFRGLSEKLFF.

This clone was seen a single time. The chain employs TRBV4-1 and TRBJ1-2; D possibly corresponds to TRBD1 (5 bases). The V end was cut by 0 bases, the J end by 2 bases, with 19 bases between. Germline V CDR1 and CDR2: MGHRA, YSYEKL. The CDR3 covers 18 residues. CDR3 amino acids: CASSQDRIWGKKNYGYTF. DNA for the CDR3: TGCGCCAGCAGCCAAGATCGAATCTGGGGCAAGAAGAACTATGGCTACACCTTC.

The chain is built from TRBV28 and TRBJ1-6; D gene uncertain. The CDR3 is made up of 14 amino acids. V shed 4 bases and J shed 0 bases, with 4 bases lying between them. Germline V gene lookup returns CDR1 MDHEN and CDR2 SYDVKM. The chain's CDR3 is CASSSSSYNSPLHF. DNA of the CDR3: TGTGCCAGCAGTTCTAGCTCCTATAATTCACCCCTCCACTTT.

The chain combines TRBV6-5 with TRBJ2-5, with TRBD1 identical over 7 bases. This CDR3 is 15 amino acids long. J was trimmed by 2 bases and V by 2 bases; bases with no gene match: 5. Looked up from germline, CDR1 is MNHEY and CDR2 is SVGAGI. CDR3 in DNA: TGTGCCAGCAGTTACGAGGGGGCCCCGCAAGAGACCCAGTACTTC. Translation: CASSYEGAPQETQYF.

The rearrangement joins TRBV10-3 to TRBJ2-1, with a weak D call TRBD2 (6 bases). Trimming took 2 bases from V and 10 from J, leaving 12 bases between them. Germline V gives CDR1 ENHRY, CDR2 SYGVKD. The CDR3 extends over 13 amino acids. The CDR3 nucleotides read TGTGCCATCAGTGAGGTACTAGCCAAAGAGCAGTTCTTC. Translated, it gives CAISEVLAKEQFF.

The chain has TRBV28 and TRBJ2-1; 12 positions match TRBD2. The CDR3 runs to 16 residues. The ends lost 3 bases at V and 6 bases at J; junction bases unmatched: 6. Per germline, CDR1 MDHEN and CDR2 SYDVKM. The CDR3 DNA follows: TGTGCCAGCAGTTTCGAGACTAGCGGGGGAACCAATGAGCAGTTCTTC. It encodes CASSFETSGGTNEQFF.

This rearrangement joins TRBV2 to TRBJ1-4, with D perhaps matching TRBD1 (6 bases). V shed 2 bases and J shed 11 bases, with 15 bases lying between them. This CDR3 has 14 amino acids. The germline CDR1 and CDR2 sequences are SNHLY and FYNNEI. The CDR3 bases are TGTGCCAGCAGTGAATCAGGGGCCGCCCCGAAACTGTTTTTT. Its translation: CASSESGAAPKLFF.

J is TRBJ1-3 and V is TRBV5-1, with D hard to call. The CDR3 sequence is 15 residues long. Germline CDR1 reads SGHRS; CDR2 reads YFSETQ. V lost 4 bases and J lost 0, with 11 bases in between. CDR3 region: CASSEGRTSGNTIYF. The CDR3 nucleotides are TGCGCCAGCAGCGAGGGCAGGACCTCTGGAAACACCATATATTTT.

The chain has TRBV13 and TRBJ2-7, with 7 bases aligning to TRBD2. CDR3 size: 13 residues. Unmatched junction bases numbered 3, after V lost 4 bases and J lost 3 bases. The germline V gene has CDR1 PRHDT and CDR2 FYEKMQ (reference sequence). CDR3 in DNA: TGTGCCAGCAGCTCGAGGGAGGGCTACGAGCAGTACTTC. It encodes CASSSREGYEQYF.

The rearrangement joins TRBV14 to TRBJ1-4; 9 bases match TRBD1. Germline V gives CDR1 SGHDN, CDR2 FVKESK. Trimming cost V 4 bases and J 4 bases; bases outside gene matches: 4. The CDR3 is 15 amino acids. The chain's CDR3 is CASSPGQGNNEKLFF. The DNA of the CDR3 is TGTGCCAGCAGCCCGGGACAGGGAAATAATGAAAAACTGTTTTTT. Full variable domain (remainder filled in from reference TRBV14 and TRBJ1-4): EAGVTQFPSHSVIEKGQTVTLRCDPISGHDNLYWYRRVMGKEIKFLLHFVKESKQDESGMPNNRFLAERTGGTYSTLKVQPAELEDSGVYFCASSPGQGNNEKLFFGSGTQLSVL.